This TCR beta chain came from a study of T cell changes during pregnancy in multiple sclerosis. Concerning this clone itself: Other DNA sequences of this sample code for an identical CDR3.

Only in-frame clones appear in the TCRdb table, and some are missing; sequencing was by immunoSEQ multiplex PCR. The sample consists of approximately 42,000 clones, less than 90% of them appearing once. The germline V gene encodes CDR1 SGHRS and CDR2 YFSETQ. J lost 4 bases, V lost 0 bases, and 1 base had no gene match. This CDR3 spans 15 amino acids. The TCR sequence derives from a female donor with multiple sclerosis, enrolled in a pregnancy study. V and J are TRBV5-1 and TRBJ2-2, with 9 bases that match TRBD1. Specimen: CD4+ T cells from peripheral blood mononuclear cells, collected before pregnancy. CDR3 in amino acids: CASSLEQGATGELFF. Here the CDR3 DNA reads TGCGCCAGCAGCTTGGAACAGGGGGCCACCGGGGAGCTGTTTTTT. Full variable domain (rest looked up from reference TRBV5-1 and TRBJ2-2): KAGVTQTPRYLIKTRGQQVTLSCSPISGHRSVSWYQQTPGQGLQFLFEYFSETQRNKGNFPGRFSGRQFSNSRSEMNVSTLELGDSALYLCASSLEQGATGELFFGEGSRLTVL.